This T cell receptor beta chain was captured in a study of blood T cell repertoires in COVID-19. V dropped 4 bases and J dropped 8; count of bases not matched to a gene: 6. The V gene's germline CDR1 is SGHRS and CDR2 YFSETQ. This CDR3 is 13 amino acids long. Repertoires were generated with immunoSEQ multiplex PCR, while TCRdb's copy carries only in-frame clones and drops some. The data contain roughly 250,000 clones, 85% to 90% of them seen just once; the ten biggest clones take up 2.4%. The TCR comes from a woman in her late teens or twenties who had recovered from COVID-19. Material for sequencing was PBMCs or T cells enriched from blood (not recorded which). This chain connects TRBV5-1 to TRBJ1-2, with 9 bases that match TRBD1. CDR3 in DNA: TGCGCCAGCAGCGTGGGACAGGGTGGGGGCTACACCTTC. Translated, it gives CASSVGQGGGYTF.